This TCR beta chain was obtained from a study of cytomegalovirus exposure and HLA in healthy donors. PCR was performed using 60 Vbeta and 13 Jbeta primers. Only in-frame clones appear in the TCRdb table, and some are missing; sequencing was by immunoSEQ multiplex PCR. The table has 95,000 to 150,000 clones, over 50% seen once. Regarding the study as a whole: Most CMV-associated TCR beta chains were later found to appear HLA-restricted.

This clone has more than one count but fewer than ten. The target antigen is unknown. Germline lookup yields CDR1 SGHKS and CDR2 YYEKEE (reference sequence). This CDR3 has 15 amino acids. V dropped 1 base and J dropped 4; count of bases not matched to a gene: 6. The chain combines TRBV5-5 with TRBJ2-7; 9 bases agree with TRBD1. Material for sequencing was PBMCs. This TCR derives from a woman aged 40 to 50 in good health and CMV-seropositive. In DNA form, the CDR3 reads TGTGCCAGCAGCTTGCTTTGGGACAGGGAATACGAGCAGTACTTC. This encodes CASSLLWDREYEQYF.